This T cell receptor (beta chain) was obtained from a study of CD8 T cells in Susac syndrome. RNA, at roughly 0.45 to 1 ug, was reverse transcribed with random hexamers. TCRdb independently ran MiXCR on the immunoSEQ multiplex PCR reads; one entry per CDR3 protein. The table records under 200,000 distinct CDR3 sequences, more than 85% of them present only once. Trimming took off 7 bases at V and 10 bases at J, with 14 bases between the two ends. The CDR3 has 11 amino acids. Germline V gene lookup returns CDR1 MDHEN and CDR2 SYDVKM. The receptor was derived from a human donor with Susac syndrome. The V and J genes are TRBV28 and TRBJ2-7, with D possibly matching TRBD1 (5 bases). The source material was CD4+ T cells from PBMCs. The CDR3 nucleotides read TGTGCCAGCACTACCTCGACAGACCAGTACTTC. Translation: CASTTSTDQYF. Based on the CDR3 plus reference TRBV28 and TRBJ2-7, the full variable domain is DVKVTQSSRYLVKRTGEKVFLECVQDMDHENMFWYRQDPGLGLRLIYFSYDVKMKEKGDIPEGYSVSREKKERFSLILESASTNQTSMYLCASTTSTDQYFGPGTRLTVT.